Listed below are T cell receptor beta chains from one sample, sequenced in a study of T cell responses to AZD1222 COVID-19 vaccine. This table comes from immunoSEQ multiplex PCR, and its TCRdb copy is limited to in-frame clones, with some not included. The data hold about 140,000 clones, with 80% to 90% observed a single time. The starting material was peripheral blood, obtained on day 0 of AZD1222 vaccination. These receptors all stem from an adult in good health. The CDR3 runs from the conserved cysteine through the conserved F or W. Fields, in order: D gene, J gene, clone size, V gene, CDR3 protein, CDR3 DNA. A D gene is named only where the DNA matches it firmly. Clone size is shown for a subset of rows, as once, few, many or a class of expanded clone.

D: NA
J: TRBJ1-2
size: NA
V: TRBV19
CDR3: CASRGEVRYGYTF
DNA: TGTGCCAGTCGGGGGGAGGTCCGCTATGGCTACACCTTC

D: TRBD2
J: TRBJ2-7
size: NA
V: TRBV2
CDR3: CASSRMGGLAGYYRYYEQYF
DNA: TGTGCCAGCAGCCGTATGGGGGGACTAGCGGGGTATTACCGGTACTACGAGCAGTACTTC

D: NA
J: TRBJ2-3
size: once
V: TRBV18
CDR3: CASSSSLGITDTQYF
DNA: TGTGCCAGCTCATCTTCGTTGGGGATCACAGATACGCAGTATTTT

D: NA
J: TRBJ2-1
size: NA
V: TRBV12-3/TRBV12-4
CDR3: CASSLRGINEQFF
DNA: TGTGCCAGCAGTTTGAGAGGGATTAACGAGCAGTTCTTC

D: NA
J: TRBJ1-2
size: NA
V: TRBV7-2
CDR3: CASSLGRDYGYTF
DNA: TGTGCCAGCAGCTTGGGGAGAGACTATGGCTACACCTTC

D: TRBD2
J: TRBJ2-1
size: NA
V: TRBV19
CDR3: CASRVGGASYNEQFF
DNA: TGTGCCAGCCGAGTCGGGGGGGCGTCCTACAATGAGCAGTTCTTC

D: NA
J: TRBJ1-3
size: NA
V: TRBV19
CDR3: CASSIPGRLGGTIYF
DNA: TGTGCCAGTAGTATTCCCGGGCGGCTCGGGGGCACCATATATTTT

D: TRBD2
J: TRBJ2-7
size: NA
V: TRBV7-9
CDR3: CASSSPTGGALPYEQYF
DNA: TGTGCCAGCAGCTCGCCTACCGGGGGGGCTCTCCCCTACGAGCAGTACTTC

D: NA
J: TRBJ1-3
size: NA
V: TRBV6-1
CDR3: CASSEIWVPRIGSGNTIYF
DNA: TGTGCCAGCAGTGAAATATGGGTGCCTCGGATCGGCTCTGGAAACACCATATATTTT

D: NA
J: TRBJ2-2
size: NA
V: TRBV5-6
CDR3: CASSWDSYTGELFF
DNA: TGTGCCAGCAGTTGGGACTCCTACACCGGGGAGCTGTTTTTT

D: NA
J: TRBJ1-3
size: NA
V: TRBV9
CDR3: CASSVRGDDAGNTIYF
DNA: TGTGCCAGCAGCGTGAGGGGCGATGACGCTGGAAACACCATATATTTT

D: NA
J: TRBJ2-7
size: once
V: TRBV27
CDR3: CASSGTSYEQYF
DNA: TGTGCCAGCAGCGGGACTTCCTACGAGCAGTACTTC

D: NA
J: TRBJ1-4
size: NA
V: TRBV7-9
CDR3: CASSPGRVEKLFF
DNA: TGTGCCAGCAGCCCAGGGAGGGTAGAGAAACTGTTTTTT

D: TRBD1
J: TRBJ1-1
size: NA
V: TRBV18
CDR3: CASSLTGQGNTEAFF
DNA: TGTGCCAGCTCACTTACGGGACAGGGGAACACTGAAGCTTTCTTT

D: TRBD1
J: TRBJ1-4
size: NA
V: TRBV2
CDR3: CAIQGVDEKLFF
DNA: TGTGCCATCCAGGGGGTAGATGAAAAACTGTTTTTT

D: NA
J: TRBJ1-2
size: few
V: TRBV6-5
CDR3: CASSYSPPDGYTF
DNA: TGTGCCAGCAGTTACTCGCCCCCGGATGGCTACACCTTC

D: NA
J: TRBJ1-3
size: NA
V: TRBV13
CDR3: CASSFPRNSGNTIYF
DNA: TGTGCCAGCAGCTTCCCCCGTAACTCTGGAAACACCATATATTTT

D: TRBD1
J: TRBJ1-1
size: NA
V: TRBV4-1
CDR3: CASSHPPGQGAHTEAFF
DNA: TGCGCCAGCAGCCACCCACCGGGACAGGGGGCGCATACTGAAGCTTTCTTT

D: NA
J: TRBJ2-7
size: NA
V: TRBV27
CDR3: CASSLTGASYEQYF
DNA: TGTGCCAGCAGTTTAACGGGGGCCAGCTACGAGCAGTACTTC

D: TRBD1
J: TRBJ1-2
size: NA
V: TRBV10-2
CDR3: CASIPRQGASGGYTF
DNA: TGCGCCAGCATCCCAAGACAGGGGGCGTCGGGTGGCTACACCTTC

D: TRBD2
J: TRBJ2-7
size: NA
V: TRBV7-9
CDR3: CASSEAGVVYEQYF
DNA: TGTGCCAGCAGCGAGGCGGGAGTGGTTTACGAGCAGTACTTC

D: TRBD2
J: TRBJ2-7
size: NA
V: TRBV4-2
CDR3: CASSQEVAGGYEQYF
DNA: TGTGCCAGCAGCCAAGAAGTAGCGGGGGGCTACGAGCAGTACTTC

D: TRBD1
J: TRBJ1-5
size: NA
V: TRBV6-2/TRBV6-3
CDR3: CASSSDRVGQPQHF
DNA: TGTGCCAGCAGTTCCGACAGGGTAGGTCAGCCCCAGCATTTT

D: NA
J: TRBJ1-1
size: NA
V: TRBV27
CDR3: CASSSRENTEAFF
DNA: TGTGCCAGCAGTAGCAGGGAGAACACTGAAGCTTTCTTT

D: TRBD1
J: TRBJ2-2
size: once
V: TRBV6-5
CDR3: CASSRGLGTGELFF
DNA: TGTGCCAGCAGTAGGGGGCTCGGCACCGGGGAGCTGTTTTTT

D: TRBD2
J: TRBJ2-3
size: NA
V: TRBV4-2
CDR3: CASSQPPSTSGRTDTQYF
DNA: TGTGCCAGCAGCCAACCGCCCTCGACTAGCGGGAGGACAGATACGCAGTATTTT

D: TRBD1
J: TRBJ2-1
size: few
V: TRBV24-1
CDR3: CATSGGTGDLSYNEQFF
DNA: TGTGCCACCAGTGGAGGGACAGGGGACCTCTCCTACAATGAGCAGTTCTTC

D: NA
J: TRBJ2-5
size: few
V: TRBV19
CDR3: CASSKPEPPGTQYF
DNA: TGTGCCAGTAGTAAGCCGGAGCCCCCAGGGACCCAGTACTTC

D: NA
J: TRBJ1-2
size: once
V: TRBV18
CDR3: CASSPQGGGYTF
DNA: TGTGCCAGCTCACCACAAGGCGGGGGCTACACCTTC

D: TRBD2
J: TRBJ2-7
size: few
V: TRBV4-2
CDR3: CASSQPLAGGTYEQYF
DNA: TGTGCCAGCAGCCAACCACTAGCGGGAGGAACATACGAGCAGTACTTC

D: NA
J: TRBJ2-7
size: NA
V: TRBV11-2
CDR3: CASSLKLGERLYEQYF
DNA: TGTGCCAGCAGCTTAAAGCTCGGGGAGCGCCTCTACGAGCAGTACTTC

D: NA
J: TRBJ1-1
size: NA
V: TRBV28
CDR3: CASSLEGRNTEAFF
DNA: TGTGCCAGCAGTTTAGAGGGGAGGAACACTGAAGCTTTCTTT

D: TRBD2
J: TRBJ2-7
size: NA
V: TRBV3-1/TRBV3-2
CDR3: CASSETSGFSYEQYF
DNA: TGTGCCAGCAGCGAGACTAGCGGCTTTTCCTACGAGCAGTACTTC

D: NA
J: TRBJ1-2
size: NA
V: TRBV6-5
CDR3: CASVSPLRVDYGYTF
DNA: TGTGCCAGCGTAAGCCCCCTTAGGGTCGACTATGGCTACACCTTC

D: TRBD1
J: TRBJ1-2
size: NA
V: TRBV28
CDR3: CAIRGTGVAYGYTF
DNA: TGTGCCATCAGGGGGACGGGAGTCGCTTATGGCTACACCTTC

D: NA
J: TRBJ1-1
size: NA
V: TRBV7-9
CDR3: CASSLQGWNTEAFF
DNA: TGTGCCAGCAGCTTACAGGGATGGAACACTGAAGCTTTCTTT

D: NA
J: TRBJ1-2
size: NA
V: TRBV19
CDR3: CASTKPLLGRSIASYGYTF
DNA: TGTGCCAGTACCAAACCATTACTTGGACGGAGTATAGCGTCCTATGGCTACACCTTC

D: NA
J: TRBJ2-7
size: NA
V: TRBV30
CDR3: CAWMRRQSNSYEQYF
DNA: TGTGCCTGGATGAGGCGTCAGTCGAACTCCTACGAGCAGTACTTC

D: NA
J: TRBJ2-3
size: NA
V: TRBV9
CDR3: CASSVARGGFSTDTQYF
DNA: TGTGCCAGCAGCGTAGCTCGGGGCGGTTTTAGCACAGATACGCAGTATTTT

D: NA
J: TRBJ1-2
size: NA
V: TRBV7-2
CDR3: CASIPASTGRNYGYTF
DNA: TGTGCCAGTATTCCCGCGTCGACAGGTCGTAACTATGGCTACACCTTC

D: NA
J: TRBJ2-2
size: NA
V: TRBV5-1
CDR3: CASSRVRGPTGELFF
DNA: TGCGCCAGCAGTCGGGTCAGGGGACCCACCGGGGAGCTGTTTTTT